The 10 T cell receptor beta chains in this list originate from one sample, sequenced in a study of CD8 T cell repertoires and HIV-1 epitope variants. Assay: immunoSEQ multiplex PCR; the TCRdb copy retains only in-frame clones and omits some. The sample yields under 100,000 clones, roughly four fifths seen once. The sample consisted of uncultured baseline CD8+ T cells from peripheral blood mononuclear cells (PBMCs). The receptors derive from a male donor with HIV.

The chain recombines TRBV29-1 with TRBJ2-5, with D perhaps matching TRBD1 (5 bases). With 5 bases removed from V and 5 bases from J, the gap between germline ends came to 21 bases. Germline values: CDR1 SQVTM, CDR2 ANQGSEA. The CDR3 has 15 amino acids. The CDR3 sequence is CSVRPPQGIGETQYF. Written as DNA, the CDR3 is TGCAGCGTTCGACCGCCGCAGGGTATCGGGGAGACCCAGTACTTC.

The rearrangement uses TRBV30 and TRBJ2-5; 9 nucleotides match TRBD1. The J segment lost 4 bases and the V segment lost 7 bases, leaving 4 bases of the junction unmatched. The CDR3 totals 12 residues. CDR1 and CDR2 (germline): GTSNPN, SVGIG (reference sequence). This CDR3 reads CASDRGIETQYF. The CDR3 nucleotides read TGTGCCTCGGACAGGGGAATAGAGACCCAGTACTTC.

This chain connects TRBV7-2 to TRBJ1-3; D unclear. There are 16 residues in the CDR3. V lost 2 bases, J lost 4 bases, and 15 bases lay in between. From germline, CDR1 is SGHTA and CDR2 FQGNSA. In nucleotides, the CDR3 is TGTGCCAGCAGCTTAACTGCAGGCAAATTGGGAAACACCATATATTTT. It translates to CASSLTAGKLGNTIYF.

The chain carries TRBV14 and TRBJ2-7; 7 nucleotides match TRBD1. Germline assignment: CDR1 SGHDN and CDR2 FVKESK. The CDR3 is 17 amino acids. V lost 0 bases, J lost 0 bases, and 8 bases stayed unmatched. Here the CDR3 reads CASSQDERTGLSYEQYF. DNA of the CDR3: TGTGCCAGCAGCCAAGACGAGAGGACAGGACTCTCCTACGAGCAGTACTTC.

In this sample, this clone turned up a few times. The chain recombines TRBV28 with TRBJ2-2; D not certain. Trimming stripped 6 bases from V and 3 bases from J, with 11 bases between. The CDR3 is 14 amino acids. Germline lookup yields CDR1 MDHEN and CDR2 SYDVKM. CDR3 protein: CASSNLADTGELFF. DNA of the CDR3: TGTGCCAGCAGCAACCTTGCCGACACCGGGGAGCTGTTTTTT.

This chain joins TRBV9 and TRBJ1-1; D is unclear. From germline, CDR1 is SGDLS and CDR2 YYNGEE. The CDR3 spans 13 residues. Trimming cost V 4 bases and J 4 bases, with 11 bases left between them. The CDR3 DNA is TGTGCCAGCAGCAACGATCCGGCCACTGAAGCTTTCTTT. It translates to CASSNDPATEAFF.

The rearrangement links TRBV4-3 to TRBJ1-6, with D unclear. The germline V gene encodes CDR1 LGHNA and CDR2 YSLEER. V lost 0 bases and J 14 bases, leaving 17 bases between the germline ends. This CDR3 is 15 amino acids long. The CDR3 DNA reads TGCGCCAGCAGCCAAGAGATATTGGAGTTTCGGTCCCTCCACTTT. It encodes CASSQEILEFRSLHF.

The chain joins TRBV7-2 to TRBJ2-2; D perhaps matches TRBD1 (5 bases). This CDR3 is 14 amino acids long. V was cut by 3 bases and J by 1 base, with 6 bases left in between. From germline, CDR1 is SGHTA and CDR2 FQGNSA. CDR3 bases: TGTGCCAGCAGCTTTGACAGGAACACCGGGGAGCTGTTTTTT. This encodes CASSFDRNTGELFF.

This clone has ten or more counts. V is TRBV7-9 and J is TRBJ2-1, with a tentative D call TRBD2 (5 bases). This CDR3 has 12 residues. V lost 5 bases, J lost 9 bases, and 11 bases lay in between. Germline-derived CDR1 and CDR2 are SEHNR and FQNEAQ (reference sequence). The CDR3 sequence is CASSRSGFEQFF. The CDR3 region has the DNA TGTGCCAGCAGCCGCTCGGGGTTTGAGCAGTTCTTC.

This rearrangement joins TRBV7-6 to TRBJ2-7; a weak D match, TRBD2 (6 bases). V lost 4 bases to trimming and J lost 6 bases, with 13 bases between them. From germline, CDR1 is SGHVS and CDR2 FNYEAQ. This CDR3 region has 13 residues. CDR3 sequence: CASSSVVGGEQYF. The CDR3 coding sequence is TGTGCCAGCAGCTCGGTTGTCGGGGGCGAGCAGTACTTC. Full variable domain (rest looked up from reference TRBV7-6 and TRBJ2-7): GAGVSQSPRYKVTKRGQDVALRCDPISGHVSLYWYRQALGQGPEFLTYFNYEAQQDKSGLPNDRFSAERPEGSISTLTIQRTEQRDSAMYRCASSSVVGGEQYFGPGTRLTVT.